This T cell receptor (beta chain) was identified during a study of shared clonotypes between healthy human individuals. For the study at large: In total, the donors were two women and a few men aged 18 to 49.

Study outcomes and limitations: Clonotype sharing among donors likely depends on sequencing depth.

From germline, CDR1 is SGHTA and CDR2 FQGNSA. This CDR3 has 14 amino acids. Trimming stripped 1 base from V and 1 base from J, with 7 bases between. Measured with immunoSEQ multiplex PCR; TCRdb has only the in-frame clones, and not every one. Here the sample spans about 480,000 clones, 79% being singletons. Donors, healthy HIV-negative adults, lacked recent acute infections or vaccinations. On this clone: The antigen is undetermined.

This chain connects TRBV7-2 to TRBJ1-1, with D hard to call. This receptor was taken from a woman aged 40 to 50 in good health. Some clones in this sample may be carry-over from other donors' samples. Sequencing was performed on PBMCs. The chain's CDR3 is CASSLVWQNTEAFF. The CDR3 DNA reads TGTGCCAGCAGCTTAGTTTGGCAGAACACTGAAGCTTTCTTT. Full variable domain (missing parts from reference TRBV7-2 and TRBJ1-1): GAGVSQSPSNKVTEKGKDVELRCDPISGHTALYWYRQSLGQGLEFLIYFQGNSAPDKSGLPSDRFSAERTGGSVSTLTIQRTQQEDSAVYLCASSLVWQNTEAFFGQGTRLTVV.